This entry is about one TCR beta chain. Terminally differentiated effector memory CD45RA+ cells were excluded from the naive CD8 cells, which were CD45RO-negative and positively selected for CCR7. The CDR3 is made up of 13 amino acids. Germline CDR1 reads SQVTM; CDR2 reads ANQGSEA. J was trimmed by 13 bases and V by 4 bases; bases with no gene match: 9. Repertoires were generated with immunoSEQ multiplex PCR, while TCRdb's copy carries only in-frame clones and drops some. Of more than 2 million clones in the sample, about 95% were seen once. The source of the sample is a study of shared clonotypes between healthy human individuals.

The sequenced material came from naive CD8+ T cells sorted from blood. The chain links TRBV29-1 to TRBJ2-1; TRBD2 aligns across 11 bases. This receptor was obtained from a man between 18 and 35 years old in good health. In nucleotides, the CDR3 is TGCAGCGTTGGGCGGGGACTAGCGGACTACCAGTTCTTC. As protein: CSVGRGLADYQFF.